The clone carrying this TCR beta chain was seen only a few times. The source of the sample is a study of T cells after yellow fever vaccination. TCRdb recomputed calls from the 5' RACE reads with MiXCR, one row per CDR3 protein. The sample consists of just under 600,000 distinct CDR3 sequences, approximately 15% of them appearing once. Germline V CDR1 and CDR2: LGHNA, YNFKEQ. V was pared by 0 bases and J by 0 bases, with 15 bases between. This CDR3 has 17 amino acids. Sequenced material: PBMCs, taken on the day of the yellow fever booster vaccination. The J gene is TRBJ2-7, the V gene TRBV4-2; D remains unclear. The TCR was taken from a man under 40 who received the YFV17D yellow fever vaccine. CDR3 nucleotides: TGTGCCAGCAGCCAAGAATTTGGGCTCCTTAGCTCCTACGAGCAGTACTTC. It encodes CASSQEFGLLSSYEQYF.